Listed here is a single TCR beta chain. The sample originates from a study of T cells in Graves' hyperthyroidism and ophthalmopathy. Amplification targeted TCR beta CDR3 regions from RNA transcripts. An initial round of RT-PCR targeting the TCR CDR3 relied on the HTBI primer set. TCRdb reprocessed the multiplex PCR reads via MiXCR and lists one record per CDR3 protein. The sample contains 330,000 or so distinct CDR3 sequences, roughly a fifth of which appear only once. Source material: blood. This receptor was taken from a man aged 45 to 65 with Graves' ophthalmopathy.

CDR3 sequence reads: CATSPPPHSEKLFF. Here the CDR3 DNA reads TGTGCCACCAGTCCGCCCCCCCACAGTGAAAAACTGTTTTTT. The chain carries TRBV24-1 and TRBJ1-4; D is unresolved. Trimming pared 6 bases from V and 7 bases from J, leaving 14 bases between. The CDR3 is made up of 14 amino acids. Germline V gives CDR1 KGHDR, CDR2 SFDVKD.